This T cell receptor beta chain was sequenced for a study of cytotoxic CD8 clonotypes in ibrutinib-treated CLL. Study as a whole: There were 11 relapsed/refractory patients and approximately 16 treatment-naive patients, and 17 were IGHV unmutated. Patients attained approximately 24 partial and 2 complete responses; at median about 74 months, roughly 15 remained remitted while around twelve progressed.

TCRdb keeps only in-frame clones here, not all; method: immunoSEQ multiplex PCR. Of approximately 70,000 clones in the sample, just over 90% are singletons; the top ten hold around 3.3%. Between the trimmed V and J ends, which lost 4 bases and 0 bases, there was a span of 5 bases. The CDR3 consists of 14 residues. From germline, CDR1 is SGHRS and CDR2 YFSETQ. Concerning this clone: The identical CDR3 is also encoded by other nucleotide sequences in the sample.

The chain combines TRBV5-1 with TRBJ2-6; no reliable D call. This sample comprised PBMCs, obtained after 12 months of ibrutinib treatment. The TCR was taken from a human donor with chronic lymphocytic leukemia. Written as DNA, the CDR3 is TGCGCCAGCAGCGGGGACTCTGGGGCCAACGTCCTGACTTTC. Translating it yields CASSGDSGANVLTF.